Sequencing of this TCR beta chain was carried out in a study of blood T cell repertoires in COVID-19. In the study overall: In each case, the material was cDNA or gDNA derived from T cells, B-cell-depleted T cells, or PBMCs.

V shed 2 bases, J shed 4 bases, and the junction held 9 bases outside the gene matches. In germline, CDR1 is LGHDT, CDR2 YNNKEL (reference sequence). The CDR3 length is 16 residues. Assay used: immunoSEQ multiplex PCR; TCRdb lists only in-frame clones, some missing. The data hold about 250,000 clones, with 65% to 85% observed a single time. Sequenced input: peripheral blood. This TCR was recovered from a man aged 35 to 55 with active or convalescent COVID-19. The V gene is TRBV3-1 (or the pseudogene TRBV3-2), the J gene TRBJ2-5; 8 positions match TRBD2. The CDR3 DNA follows: TGTGCCAGCAGCCAATACGGGAGGGCCCTCGGAGAGACCCAGTACTTC. Translating it yields CASSQYGRALGETQYF.